The source of this T cell receptor (beta chain) is a study of OX40 agonist ivuxolimab in advanced cancers. In the study overall: Prior anti-PD-1, anti-PD-L1 or anti-CTLA-4 therapy was allowed; 30% to 40% had some.

The V and J ends lost 6 bases and 4 bases, in that order; junction bases with no gene match: 7. Germline-derived CDR1 and CDR2 are LNHNV and YYDKDF (reference sequence). The CDR3 has 15 residues. Study-wide findings and caveats: The 0.1-3.0 mg/kg partial responders had among the lowest clonal expansion.

As regards this clone: Its antigen is not known.

Some clones are missing from TCRdb's copy, which holds only in-frame ones; the method was immunoSEQ multiplex PCR. This sample has under 7,500 clones; 90% occur once, and the top ten carry 39%. The clonotype was recovered from an adult with an advanced solid tumor such as melanoma, head and neck, liver or kidney cancer. The sequencing used CD4+ or CD8+ T cells sorted from blood, collected in a trial of the OX40 agonist ivuxolimab. The chain couples TRBV15 to TRBJ2-1; TRBD2 matches at 9 bases. CDR3 amino acids: CATSPTSGTYNEQFF. The CDR3 nucleotides read TGTGCCACCAGTCCGACTAGCGGCACTTACAATGAGCAGTTCTTC.